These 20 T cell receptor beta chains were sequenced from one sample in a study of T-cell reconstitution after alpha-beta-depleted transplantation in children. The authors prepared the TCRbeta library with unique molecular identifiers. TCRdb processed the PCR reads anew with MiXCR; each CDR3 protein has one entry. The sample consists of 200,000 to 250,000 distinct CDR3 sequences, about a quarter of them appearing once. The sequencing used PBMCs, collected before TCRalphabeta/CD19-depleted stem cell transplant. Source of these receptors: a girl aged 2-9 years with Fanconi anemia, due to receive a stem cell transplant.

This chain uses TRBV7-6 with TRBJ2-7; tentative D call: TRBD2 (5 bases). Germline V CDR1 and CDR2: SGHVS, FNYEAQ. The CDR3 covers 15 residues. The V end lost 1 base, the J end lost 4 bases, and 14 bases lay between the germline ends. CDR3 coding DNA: TGTGCCAGCAGCTTAGGACTATCAGAAGATTACGAGCAGTACTTC. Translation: CASSLGLSEDYEQYF. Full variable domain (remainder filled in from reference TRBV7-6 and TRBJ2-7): GAGVSQSPRYKVTKRGQDVALRCDPISGHVSLYWYRQALGQGPEFLTYFNYEAQQDKSGLPNDRFSAERPEGSISTLTIQRTEQRDSAMYRCASSLGLSEDYEQYFGPGTRLTVT.

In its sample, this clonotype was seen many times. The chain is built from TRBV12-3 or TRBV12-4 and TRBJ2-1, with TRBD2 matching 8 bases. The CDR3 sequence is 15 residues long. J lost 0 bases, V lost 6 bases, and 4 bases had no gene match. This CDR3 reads CASSLSGSSYNEQFF. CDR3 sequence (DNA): TGTGCCAGCAGCTTAAGCGGGAGCTCCTACAATGAGCAGTTCTTC.

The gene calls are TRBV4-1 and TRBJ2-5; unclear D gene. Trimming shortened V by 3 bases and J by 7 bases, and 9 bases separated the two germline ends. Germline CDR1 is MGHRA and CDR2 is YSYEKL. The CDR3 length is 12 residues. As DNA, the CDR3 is TGCGCCAGCAGCCATCTCGGTGGGACCCAGTACTTC. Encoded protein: CASSHLGGTQYF.

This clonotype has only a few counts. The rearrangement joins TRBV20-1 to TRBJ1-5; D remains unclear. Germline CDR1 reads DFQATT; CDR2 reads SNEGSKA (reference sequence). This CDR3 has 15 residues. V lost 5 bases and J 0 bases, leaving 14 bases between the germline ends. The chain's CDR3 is CSAGRTVHSNQPQHF. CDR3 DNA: TGCAGTGCTGGGAGGACGGTACATAGCAATCAGCCCCAGCATTTT.

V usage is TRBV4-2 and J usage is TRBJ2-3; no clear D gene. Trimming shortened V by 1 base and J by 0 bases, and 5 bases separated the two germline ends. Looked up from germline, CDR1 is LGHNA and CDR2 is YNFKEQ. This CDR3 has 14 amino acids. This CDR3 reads CASSQGASTDTQYF. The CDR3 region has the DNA TGTGCCAGCAGCCAAGGGGCTAGCACAGATACGCAGTATTTT.

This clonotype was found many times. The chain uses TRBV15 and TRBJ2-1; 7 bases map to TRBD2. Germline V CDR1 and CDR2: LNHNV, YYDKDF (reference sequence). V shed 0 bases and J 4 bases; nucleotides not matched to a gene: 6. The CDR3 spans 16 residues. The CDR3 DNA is TGTGCCACCAGCAGAGATCTACAGCGGGGTTACAATGAGCAGTTCTTC. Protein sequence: CATSRDLQRGYNEQFF.

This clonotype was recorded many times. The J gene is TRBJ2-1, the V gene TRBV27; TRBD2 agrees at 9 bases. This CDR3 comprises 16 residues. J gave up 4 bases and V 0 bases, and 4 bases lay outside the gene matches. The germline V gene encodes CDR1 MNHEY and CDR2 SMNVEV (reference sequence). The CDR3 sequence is CASSLSLAGGYNEQFF. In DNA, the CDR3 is TGTGCCAGCAGTTTATCGCTGGCGGGAGGGTACAATGAGCAGTTCTTC.

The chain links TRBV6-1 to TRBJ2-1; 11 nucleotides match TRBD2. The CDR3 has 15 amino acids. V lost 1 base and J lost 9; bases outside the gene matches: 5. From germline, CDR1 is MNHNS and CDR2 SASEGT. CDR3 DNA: TGTGCCAGCAGTGAAGGGGTGACTAGCGGGATTGAGCAGTTCTTC. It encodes CASSEGVTSGIEQFF.

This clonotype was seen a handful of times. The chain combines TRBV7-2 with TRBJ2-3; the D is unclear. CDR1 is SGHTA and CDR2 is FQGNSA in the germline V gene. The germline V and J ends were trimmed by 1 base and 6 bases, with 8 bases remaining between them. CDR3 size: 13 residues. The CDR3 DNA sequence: TGTGCCAGCAGCTTAGAGATTCGGGATACGCAGTATTTT. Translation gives CASSLEIRDTQYF.

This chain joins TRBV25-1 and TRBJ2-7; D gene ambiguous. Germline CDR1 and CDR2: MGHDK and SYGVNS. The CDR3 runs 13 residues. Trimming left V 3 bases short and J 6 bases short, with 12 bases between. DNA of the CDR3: TGTGCCAGCAGTGAGGTAGGGCGGCTCGAGCAGTACTTC. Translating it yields CASSEVGRLEQYF.

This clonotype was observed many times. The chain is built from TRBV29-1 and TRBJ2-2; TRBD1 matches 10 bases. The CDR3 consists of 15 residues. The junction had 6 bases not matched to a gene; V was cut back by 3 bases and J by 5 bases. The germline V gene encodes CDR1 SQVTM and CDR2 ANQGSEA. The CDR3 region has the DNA TGCAGCGTTGATCGGGGACAGGGGATAACCGGGGAGCTGTTTTTT. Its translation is CSVDRGQGITGELFF.

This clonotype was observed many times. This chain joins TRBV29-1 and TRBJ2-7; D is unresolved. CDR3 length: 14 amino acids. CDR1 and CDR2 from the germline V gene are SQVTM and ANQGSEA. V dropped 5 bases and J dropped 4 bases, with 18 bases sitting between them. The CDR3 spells CSVLVQVAEYEQYF. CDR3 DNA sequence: TGCAGCGTTCTAGTCCAGGTAGCAGAGTACGAGCAGTACTTC.

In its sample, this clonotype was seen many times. In DNA form, the CDR3 reads TGTGCCAGCAGTTCCCGGGACACTTCCTACGAGCAGTACTTC. It codes for CASSSRDTSYEQYF. The V and J genes are TRBV12-3 or TRBV12-4 and TRBJ2-7; perhaps TRBD1 as D (6 bases). Trimming stripped 4 bases from V and 1 base from J, with 11 bases between. The CDR3 has 14 amino acids.

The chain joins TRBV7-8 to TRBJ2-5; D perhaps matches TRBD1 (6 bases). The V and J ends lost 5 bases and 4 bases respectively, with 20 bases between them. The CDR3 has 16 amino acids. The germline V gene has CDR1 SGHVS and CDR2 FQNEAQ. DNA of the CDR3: TGTGCCAGCAGCCAAGAAACTTGGACAGCCCTAGAGACCCAGTACTTC. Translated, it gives CASSQETWTALETQYF.

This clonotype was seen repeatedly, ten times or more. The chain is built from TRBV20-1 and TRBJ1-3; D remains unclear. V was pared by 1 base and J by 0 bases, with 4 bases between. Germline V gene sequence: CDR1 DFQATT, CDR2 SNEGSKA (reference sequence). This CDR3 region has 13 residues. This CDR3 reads CSARGSSGNTIYF. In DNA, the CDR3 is TGCAGTGCTAGAGGTAGCTCTGGAAACACCATATATTTT.

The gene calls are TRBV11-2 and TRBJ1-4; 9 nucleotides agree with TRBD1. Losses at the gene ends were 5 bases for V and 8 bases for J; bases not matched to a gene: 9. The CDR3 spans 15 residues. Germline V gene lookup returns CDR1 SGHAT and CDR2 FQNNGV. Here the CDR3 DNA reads TGTGCCAGCAGCCTACTCACAGGGGGCGAAGAAAAACTGTTTTTT. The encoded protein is CASSLLTGGEEKLFF.

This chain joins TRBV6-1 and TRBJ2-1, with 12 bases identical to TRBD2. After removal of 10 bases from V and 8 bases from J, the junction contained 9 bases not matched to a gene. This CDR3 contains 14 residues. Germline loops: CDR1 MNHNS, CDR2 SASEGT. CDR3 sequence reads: CAIRLAGEGHEQFF. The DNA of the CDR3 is TGTGCCATCAGACTAGCGGGAGAAGGGCATGAGCAGTTCTTC.

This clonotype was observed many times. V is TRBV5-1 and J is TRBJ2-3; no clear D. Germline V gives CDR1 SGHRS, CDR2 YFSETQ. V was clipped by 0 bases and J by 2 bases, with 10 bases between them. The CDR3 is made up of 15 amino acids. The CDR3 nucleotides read TGCGCCAGCAGCTTGGTGTCCAGTTCCACAGATACGCAGTATTTT. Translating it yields CASSLVSSSTDTQYF.

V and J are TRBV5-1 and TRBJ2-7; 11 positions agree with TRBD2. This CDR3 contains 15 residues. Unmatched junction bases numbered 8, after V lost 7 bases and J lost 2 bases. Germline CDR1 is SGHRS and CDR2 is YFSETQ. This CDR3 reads CASGQTSGGPYEQYF. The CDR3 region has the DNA TGCGCCAGCGGACAAACTAGCGGGGGCCCCTACGAGCAGTACTTC.

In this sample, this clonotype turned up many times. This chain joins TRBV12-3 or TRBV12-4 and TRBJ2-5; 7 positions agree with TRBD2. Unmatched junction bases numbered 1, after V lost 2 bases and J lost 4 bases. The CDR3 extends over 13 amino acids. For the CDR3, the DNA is TGTGCCAGCAGTTTATCGGGGGGAGAGACCCAGTACTTC. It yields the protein CASSLSGGETQYF.